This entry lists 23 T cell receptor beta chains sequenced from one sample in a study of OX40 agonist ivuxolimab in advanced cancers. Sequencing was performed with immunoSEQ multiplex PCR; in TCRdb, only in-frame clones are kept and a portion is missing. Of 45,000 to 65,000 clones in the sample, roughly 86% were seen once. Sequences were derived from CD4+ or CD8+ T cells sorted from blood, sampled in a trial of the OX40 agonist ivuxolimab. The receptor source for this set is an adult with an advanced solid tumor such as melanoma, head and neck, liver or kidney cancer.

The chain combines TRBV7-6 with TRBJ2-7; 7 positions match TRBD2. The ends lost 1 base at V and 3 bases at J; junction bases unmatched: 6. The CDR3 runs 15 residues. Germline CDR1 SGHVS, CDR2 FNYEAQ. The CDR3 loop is CASSLDGREGYEQYF. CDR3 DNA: TGTGCCAGCAGCTTAGATGGCAGGGAGGGCTACGAGCAGTACTTC.

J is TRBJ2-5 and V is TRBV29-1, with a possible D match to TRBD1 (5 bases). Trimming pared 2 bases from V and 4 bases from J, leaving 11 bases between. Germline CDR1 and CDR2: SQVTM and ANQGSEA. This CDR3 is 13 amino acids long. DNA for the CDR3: TGCAGCGTTGAACAGGGATTAGGAGAGACCCAGTACTTC. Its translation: CSVEQGLGETQYF. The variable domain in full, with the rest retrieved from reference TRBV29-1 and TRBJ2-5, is SAVISQKPSRDICQRGTSLTIQCQVDSQVTMMFWYRQQPGQSLTLIATANQGSEATYESGFVIDKFPISRPNLTFSTLTVSNMSPEDSSIYLCSVEQGLGETQYFGPGTRLLVL.

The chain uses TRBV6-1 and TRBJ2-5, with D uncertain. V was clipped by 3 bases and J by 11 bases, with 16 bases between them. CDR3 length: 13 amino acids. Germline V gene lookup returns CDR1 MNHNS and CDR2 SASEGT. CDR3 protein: CASSDSGPPPQYF. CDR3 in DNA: TGTGCCAGCAGTGACTCGGGCCCCCCGCCGCAGTACTTC.

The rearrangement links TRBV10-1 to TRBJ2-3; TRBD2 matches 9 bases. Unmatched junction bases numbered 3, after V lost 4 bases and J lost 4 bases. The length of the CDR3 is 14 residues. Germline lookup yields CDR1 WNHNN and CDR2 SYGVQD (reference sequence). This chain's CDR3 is CASSVSGSSDTQYF. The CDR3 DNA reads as TGCGCCAGCAGTGTTAGCGGGAGCTCAGATACGCAGTATTTT.

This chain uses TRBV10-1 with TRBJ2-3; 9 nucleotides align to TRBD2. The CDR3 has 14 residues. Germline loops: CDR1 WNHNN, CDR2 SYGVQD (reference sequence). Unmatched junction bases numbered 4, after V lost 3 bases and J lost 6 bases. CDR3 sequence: CASSDSGSRDTQYF. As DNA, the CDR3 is TGCGCCAGCAGTGATAGCGGGAGTCGGGATACGCAGTATTTT.

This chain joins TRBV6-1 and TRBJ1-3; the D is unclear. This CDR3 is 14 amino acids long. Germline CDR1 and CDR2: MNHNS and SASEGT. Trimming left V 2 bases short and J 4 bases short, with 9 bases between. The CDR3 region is CASSEMGAGNTIYF. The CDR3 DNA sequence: TGTGCCAGCAGTGAAATGGGTGCCGGAAACACCATATATTTT.

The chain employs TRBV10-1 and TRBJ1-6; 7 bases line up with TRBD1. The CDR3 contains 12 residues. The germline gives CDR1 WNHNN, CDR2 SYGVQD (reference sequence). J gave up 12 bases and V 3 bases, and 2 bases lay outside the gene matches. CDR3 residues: CASSDQGEPLHF. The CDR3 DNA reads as TGCGCCAGCAGTGACCAGGGGGAACCCCTCCACTTT.

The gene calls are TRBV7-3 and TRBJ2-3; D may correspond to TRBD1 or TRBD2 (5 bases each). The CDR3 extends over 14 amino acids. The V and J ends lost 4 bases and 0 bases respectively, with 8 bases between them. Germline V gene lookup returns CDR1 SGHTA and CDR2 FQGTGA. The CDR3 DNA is TGTGCCAGCAGCTCGGGACCTAGCACAGATACGCAGTATTTT. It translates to CASSSGPSTDTQYF.

The CDR3 is CASSAGVQPQHF. For the CDR3, the DNA is TGTGCCAGCAGTGCAGGGGTTCAGCCCCAGCATTTT. V is TRBV2 and J is TRBJ1-5; possibly TRBD1 for D (6 bases). The V end lost 4 bases, the J end lost 6 bases, and 7 bases lay between the germline ends. The CDR3 is 12 residues long. Germline V lookup: CDR1 SNHLY, CDR2 FYNNEI.

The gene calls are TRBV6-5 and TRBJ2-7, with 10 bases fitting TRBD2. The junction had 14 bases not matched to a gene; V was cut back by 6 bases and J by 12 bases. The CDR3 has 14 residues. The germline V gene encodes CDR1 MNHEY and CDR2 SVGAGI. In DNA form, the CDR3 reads TGTGCCAGCAGGATTTCGGGCCTAGCGGGAGTTCTGTACTTC. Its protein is CASRISGLAGVLYF.

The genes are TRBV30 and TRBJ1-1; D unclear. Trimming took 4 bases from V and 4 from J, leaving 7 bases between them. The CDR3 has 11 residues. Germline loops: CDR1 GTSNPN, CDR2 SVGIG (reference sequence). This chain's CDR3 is CAWTLITEAFF. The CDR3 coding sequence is TGTGCCTGGACCCTGATCACTGAAGCTTTCTTT.

Here the CDR3 reads CASSLWTGAYNEQFF. CDR3 nucleotide sequence: TGTGCCAGCAGTTTATGGACGGGGGCTTACAATGAGCAGTTCTTC. The J gene is TRBJ2-1, the V gene TRBV27; either TRBD1 or TRBD2 may fit D (6 bases each). V lost 1 base and J 4 bases, leaving 11 bases between the germline ends. Germline CDR1 reads MNHEY; CDR2 reads SMNVEV (reference sequence). The CDR3 is made up of 15 amino acids.

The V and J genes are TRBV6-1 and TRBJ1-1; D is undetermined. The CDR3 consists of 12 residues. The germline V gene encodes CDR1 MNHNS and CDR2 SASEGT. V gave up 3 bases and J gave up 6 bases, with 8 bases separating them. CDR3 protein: CASSEGSAEAFF. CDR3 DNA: TGTGCCAGCAGTGAGGGGAGCGCTGAAGCTTTCTTT.

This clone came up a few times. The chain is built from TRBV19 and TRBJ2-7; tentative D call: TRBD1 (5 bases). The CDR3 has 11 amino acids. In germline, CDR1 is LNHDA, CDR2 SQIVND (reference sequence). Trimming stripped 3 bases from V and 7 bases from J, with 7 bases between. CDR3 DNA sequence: TGTGCCAGTAGTATTCAGGGTGAGCAGTACTTC. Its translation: CASSIQGEQYF.

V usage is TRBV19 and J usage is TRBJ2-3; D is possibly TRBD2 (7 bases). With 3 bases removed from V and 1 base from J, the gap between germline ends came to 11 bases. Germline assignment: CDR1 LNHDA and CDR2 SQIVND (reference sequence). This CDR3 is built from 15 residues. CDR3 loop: CASSIGGGGTDTQYF. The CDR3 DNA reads TGTGCCAGTAGTATTGGAGGGGGGGGCACAGATACGCAGTATTTT. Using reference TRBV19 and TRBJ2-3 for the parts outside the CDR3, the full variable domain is DGGITQSPKYLFRKEGQNVTLSCEQNLNHDAMYWYRQDPGQGLRLIYYSQIVNDFQKGDIAEGYSVSREKKESFPLTVTSAQKNPTAFYLCASSIGGGGTDTQYFGPGTRLTVL.

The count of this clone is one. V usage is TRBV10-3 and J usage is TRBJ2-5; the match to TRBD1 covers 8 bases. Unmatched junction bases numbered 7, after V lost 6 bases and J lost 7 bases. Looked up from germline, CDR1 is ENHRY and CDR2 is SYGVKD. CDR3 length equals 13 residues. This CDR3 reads CAISGQGLGTQYF. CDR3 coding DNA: TGTGCCATCAGCGGACAGGGCCTGGGGACCCAGTACTTC.

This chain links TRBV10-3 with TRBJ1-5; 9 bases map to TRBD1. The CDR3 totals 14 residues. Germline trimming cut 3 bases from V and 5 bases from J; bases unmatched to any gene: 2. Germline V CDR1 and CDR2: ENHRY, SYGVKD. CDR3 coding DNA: TGTGCCATCAGTGACTGGACAGGGGATCAGCCCCAGCATTTT. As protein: CAISDWTGDQPQHF.

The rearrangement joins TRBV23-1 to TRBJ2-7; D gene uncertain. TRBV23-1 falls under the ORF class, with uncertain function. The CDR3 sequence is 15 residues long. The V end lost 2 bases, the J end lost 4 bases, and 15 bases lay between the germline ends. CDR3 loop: CASSQLTPGKYEQYF. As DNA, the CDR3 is TGCGCCAGCAGTCAACTTACTCCGGGTAAGTACGAGCAGTACTTC.

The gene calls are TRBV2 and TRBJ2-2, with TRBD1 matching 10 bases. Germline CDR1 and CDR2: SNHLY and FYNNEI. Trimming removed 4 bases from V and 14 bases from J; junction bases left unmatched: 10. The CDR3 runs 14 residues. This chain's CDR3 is CASSGGQGPSELFF. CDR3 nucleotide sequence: TGTGCCAGCAGTGGGGGACAGGGGCCTTCGGAACTGTTTTTT. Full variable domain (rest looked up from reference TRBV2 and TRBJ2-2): EPEVTQTPSHQVTQMGQEVILRCVPISNHLYFYWYRQILGQKVEFLVSFYNNEISEKSEIFDDQFSVERPDGSNFTLKIRSTKLEDSAMYFCASSGGQGPSELFFGEGSRLTVL.

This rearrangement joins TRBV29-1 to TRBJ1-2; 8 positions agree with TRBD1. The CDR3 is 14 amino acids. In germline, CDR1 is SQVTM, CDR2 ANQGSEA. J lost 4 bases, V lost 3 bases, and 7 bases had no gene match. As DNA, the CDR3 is TGCAGCGTTGAGGTGACAGGGGTAGGCTATGGCTACACCTTC. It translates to CSVEVTGVGYGYTF.

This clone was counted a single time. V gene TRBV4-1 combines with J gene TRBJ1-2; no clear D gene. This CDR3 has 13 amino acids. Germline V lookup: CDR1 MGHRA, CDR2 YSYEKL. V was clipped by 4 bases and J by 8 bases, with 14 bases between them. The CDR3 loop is CASSPPVLGGYTF. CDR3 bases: TGCGCCAGCAGCCCTCCCGTCTTAGGGGGCTACACCTTC.

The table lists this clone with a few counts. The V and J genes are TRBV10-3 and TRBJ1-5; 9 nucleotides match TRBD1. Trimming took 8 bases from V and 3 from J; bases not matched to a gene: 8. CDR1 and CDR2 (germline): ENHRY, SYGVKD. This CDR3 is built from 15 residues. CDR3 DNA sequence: TGTGCCATCTCGAGGACAGGGGAGGACAATCAGCCCCAGCATTTT. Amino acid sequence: CAISRTGEDNQPQHF.

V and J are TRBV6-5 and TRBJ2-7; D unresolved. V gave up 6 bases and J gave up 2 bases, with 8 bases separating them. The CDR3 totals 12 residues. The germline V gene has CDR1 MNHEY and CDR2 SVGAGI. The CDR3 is CASRRQAYEQYF. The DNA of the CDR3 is TGTGCCAGCAGAAGACAAGCCTACGAGCAGTACTTC.